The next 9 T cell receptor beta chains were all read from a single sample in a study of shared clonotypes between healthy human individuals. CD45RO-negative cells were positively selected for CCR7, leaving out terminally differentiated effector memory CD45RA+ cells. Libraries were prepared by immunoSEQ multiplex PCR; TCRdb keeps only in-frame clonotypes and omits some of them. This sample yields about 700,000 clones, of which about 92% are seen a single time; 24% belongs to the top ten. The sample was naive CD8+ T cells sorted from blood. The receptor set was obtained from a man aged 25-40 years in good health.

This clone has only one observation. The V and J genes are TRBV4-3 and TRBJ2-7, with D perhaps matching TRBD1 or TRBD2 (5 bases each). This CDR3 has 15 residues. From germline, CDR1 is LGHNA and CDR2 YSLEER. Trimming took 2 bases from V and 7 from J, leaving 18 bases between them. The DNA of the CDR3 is TGCGCCAGCAGCCAACACGACGGGACCGGTAGTGAGCAGTACTTC. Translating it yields CASSQHDGTGSEQYF.

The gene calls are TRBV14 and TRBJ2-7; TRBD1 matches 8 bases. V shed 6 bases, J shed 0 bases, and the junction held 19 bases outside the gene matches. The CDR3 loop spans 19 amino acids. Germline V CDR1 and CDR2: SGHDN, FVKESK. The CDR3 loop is CASSPRTGQGGRSSYEQYF. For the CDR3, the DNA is TGTGCCAGCAGTCCTCGGACAGGGCAGGGGGGTCGAAGCTCCTACGAGCAGTACTTC.

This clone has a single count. The CDR3 DNA reads as TGTGCCAGCAGCTTAGCGACAGCCCCCTACGAGCAGTACTTC. This encodes CASSLATAPYEQYF. This chain connects TRBV7-9 to TRBJ2-7, with D tentatively TRBD1 (5 bases). There are 14 residues in the CDR3. V was clipped by 0 bases and J by 2 bases, with 8 bases between them. CDR1 and CDR2 (germline): SEHNR, FQNEAQ (reference sequence).

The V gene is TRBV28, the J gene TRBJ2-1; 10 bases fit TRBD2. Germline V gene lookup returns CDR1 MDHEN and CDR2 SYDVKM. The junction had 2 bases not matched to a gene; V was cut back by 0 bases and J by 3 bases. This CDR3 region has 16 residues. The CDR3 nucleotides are TGTGCCAGCAGTTTATGGTCTAGCGGGGGCTACAATGAGCAGTTCTTC. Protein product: CASSLWSSGGYNEQFF.

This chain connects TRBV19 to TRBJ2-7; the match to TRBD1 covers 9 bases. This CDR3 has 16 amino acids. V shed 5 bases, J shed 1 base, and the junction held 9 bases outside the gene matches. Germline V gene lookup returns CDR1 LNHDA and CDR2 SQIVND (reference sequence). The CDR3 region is CASSHRGQGWSYEQYF. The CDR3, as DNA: TGTGCCAGTAGTCACCGAGGACAGGGGTGGTCCTACGAGCAGTACTTC.

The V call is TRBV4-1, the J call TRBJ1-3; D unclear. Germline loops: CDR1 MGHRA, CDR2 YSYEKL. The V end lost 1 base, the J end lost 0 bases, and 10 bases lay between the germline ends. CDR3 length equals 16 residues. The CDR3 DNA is TGCGCCAGCAGCCAAGGGGGAGAAGCCTCTGGAAACACCATATATTTT. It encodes CASSQGGEASGNTIYF.

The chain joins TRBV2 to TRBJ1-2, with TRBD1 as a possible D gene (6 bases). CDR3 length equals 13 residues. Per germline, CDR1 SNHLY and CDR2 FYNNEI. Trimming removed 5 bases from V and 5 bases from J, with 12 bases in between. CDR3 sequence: CASSSRDTYGYTF. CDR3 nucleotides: TGTGCCAGCAGTTCCCGGGACACGTATGGCTACACCTTC.

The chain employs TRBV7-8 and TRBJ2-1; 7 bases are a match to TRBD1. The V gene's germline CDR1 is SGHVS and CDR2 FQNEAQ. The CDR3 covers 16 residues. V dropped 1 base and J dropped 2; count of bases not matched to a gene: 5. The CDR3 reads CASSLVEGATYNEQFF. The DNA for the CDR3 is TGTGCCAGCAGCTTAGTAGAGGGGGCCACCTACAATGAGCAGTTCTTC.

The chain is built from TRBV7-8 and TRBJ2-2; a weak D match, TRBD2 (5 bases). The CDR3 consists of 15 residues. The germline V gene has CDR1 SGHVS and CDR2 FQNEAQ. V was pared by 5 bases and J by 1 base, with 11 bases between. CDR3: CASSTSGLNTGELFF. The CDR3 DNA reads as TGTGCCAGCAGCACCTCAGGACTGAACACCGGGGAGCTGTTTTTT. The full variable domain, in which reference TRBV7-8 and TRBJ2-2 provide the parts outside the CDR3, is GAGVSQSPRYKVAKRGQDVALRCDPISGHVSLFWYQQALGQGPEFLTYFQNEAQLDKSGLPSDRFFAERPEGSVSTLKIQRTQQEDSAVYLCASSTSGLNTGELFFGEGSRLTVL.